These T cell receptor beta chains were read from a single sample in a study of PD-1 blockade in classical Hodgkin lymphoma. Profiling relied on immunoSEQ multiplex PCR, and the TCRdb table lists in-frame clones only, not all of them. The sample shows roughly 90,000 clones, 83% of them seen only once. The source material was peripheral blood mononuclear cells (PBMCs), sampled before the fourth cycle of nivolumab. The source is a human donor with classical Hodgkin lymphoma. CDR3s include the opening cysteine and the closing phenylalanine or tryptophan. Each record gives: V gene, J gene, D gene, clone size, CDR3 protein, CDR3 DNA. A D gene is named only where the DNA matches it firmly. Clone size is not always given. Where it is, it says once, few, many or a class for expanded clones.

>TRBV7-2|TRBJ2-1|NA|few
CASSLRIRDEQFF
TGTGCCAGCAGCTTGAGGATCCGCGATGAGCAGTTCTTC
>TRBV6-4|TRBJ2-2|NA|few
CASSPNPGSGAGELFF
TGTGCCAGCAGTCCCAATCCGGGGAGTGGGGCCGGGGAGCTGTTTTTT
>TRBV29-1|TRBJ2-1|TRBD2|NA
CSVARLAGGGNEQFF
TGCAGCGTTGCCCGACTAGCGGGAGGTGGGAATGAGCAGTTCTTC
>TRBV6-6|TRBJ2-5|NA|NA
CASSRGQQETQYF
TGTGCCAGCTCCCGGGGGCAACAAGAGACCCAGTACTTC
>TRBV7-9|TRBJ2-1|TRBD2|NA
CASSLGLAGNRDEQFF
TGTGCCAGCAGCTTAGGACTAGCGGGAAATCGCGATGAGCAGTTCTTC
>TRBV18|TRBJ2-2|NA|NA
CASSGRPNTGELFF
TGTGCCAGCTCCGGACGCCCGAACACCGGGGAGCTGTTTTTT
>TRBV10-3|TRBJ2-7|TRBD2|NA
CAAQGLATSYEQYF
TGTGCCGCCCAAGGACTAGCCACGTCCTACGAGCAGTACTTC
>TRBV11-3|TRBJ2-1|NA|NA
CASSLASGAYNEQFF
TGTGCCAGCAGCTTAGCTTCAGGGGCGTACAATGAGCAGTTCTTC
>TRBV6-5|TRBJ1-1|NA|NA
CASSLRGAFF
TGTGCCAGCAGCCTCCGCGGGGCTTTCTTT
>TRBV5-1|TRBJ2-7|TRBD2|NA
CASSVGLAGDSYEQYF
TGCGCCAGCAGCGTAGGACTAGCGGGAGACTCCTACGAGCAGTACTTC
>TRBV7-6|TRBJ2-3|TRBD2|NA
CASSRGLAGSSTDTQYF
TGTGCCAGCAGCAGGGGACTAGCGGGTTCTAGCACAGATACGCAGTATTTT
>TRBV5-6|TRBJ2-5|NA|NA
CASSFSLSPETQYF
TGTGCCAGCAGCTTTTCCTTGAGCCCGGAGACCCAGTACTTC
>TRBV5-4|TRBJ2-1|NA|NA
CASSLVQAYNEQFF
TGTGCCAGCAGCTTGGTCCAGGCCTACAATGAGCAGTTCTTC
>TRBV2|TRBJ1-1|NA|NA
CASSERGGRTEAFF
TGTGCCAGCAGTGAAAGGGGGGGCAGGACTGAAGCTTTCTTT